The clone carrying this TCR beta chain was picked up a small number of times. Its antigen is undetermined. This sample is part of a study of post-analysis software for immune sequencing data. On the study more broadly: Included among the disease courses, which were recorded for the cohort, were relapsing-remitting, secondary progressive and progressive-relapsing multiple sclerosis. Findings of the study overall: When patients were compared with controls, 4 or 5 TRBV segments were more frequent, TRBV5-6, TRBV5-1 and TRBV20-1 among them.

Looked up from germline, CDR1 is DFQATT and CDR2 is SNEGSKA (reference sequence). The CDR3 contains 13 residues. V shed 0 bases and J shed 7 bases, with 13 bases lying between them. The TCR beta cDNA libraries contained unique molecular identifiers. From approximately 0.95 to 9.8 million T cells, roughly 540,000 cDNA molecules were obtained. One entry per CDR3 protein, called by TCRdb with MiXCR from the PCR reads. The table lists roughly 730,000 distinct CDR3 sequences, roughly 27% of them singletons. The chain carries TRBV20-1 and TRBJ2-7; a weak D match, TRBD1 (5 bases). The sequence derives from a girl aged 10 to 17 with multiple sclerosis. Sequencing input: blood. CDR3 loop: CSARDGRAEEQYF. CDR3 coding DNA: TGCAGTGCTAGAGATGGCAGGGCGGAAGAGCAGTACTTC.